This T cell receptor (beta chain) was observed in a study of identical twins. There are a few counts of this clonotype. cDNA molecules carried unique molecular identifiers, and template switching added a universal primer site. TCRdb independently ran MiXCR on the 5' RACE reads; one entry per CDR3 protein. The sample contains some 710,000 distinct CDR3 sequences, 5.5% to 6.5% of which appear only once. CDR3 size: 16 residues. CDR1 and CDR2 (germline): LGHNT, FRNRAP. The J segment lost 3 bases and the V segment lost 5 bases, leaving 5 bases of the junction unmatched. Sequenced sample: naive T cells sorted from blood. The chain carries TRBV12-5 and TRBJ2-1, with 12 nucleotides matching TRBD2. The sequence was collected from a man aged 18 to 30 in good health. The CDR3 sequence: CASGGGLAGIYNEQFF. The CDR3 nucleotides are TGTGCTAGTGGTGGAGGACTAGCGGGAATCTACAATGAGCAGTTCTTC.